The 13 T cell receptor beta chains below come from one sample, sequenced in a study of shared clonotypes between healthy human individuals. Clones were read by immunoSEQ multiplex PCR, and TCRdb kept only the in-frame ones, dropping some. The sample includes about 960,000 clones, 76% of them seen just once. Sequencing used memory CD4+ T cells sorted from blood. Specified subset: CD45RA-negative fraction. The receptors originated from a man younger than 30 in good health.

The V call is TRBV9, the J call TRBJ1-2, with D unclear. Trimming cost V 2 bases and J 1 base, with 9 bases left between them. This CDR3 is built from 14 residues. Germline CDR1 and CDR2: SGDLS and YYNGEE. This CDR3 is CASSVGGSNYGYTF. In DNA form, the CDR3 reads TGTGCCAGCAGCGTGGGCGGAAGTAACTATGGCTACACCTTC.

The chain uses TRBV28 and TRBJ2-7, with 7 bases fitting TRBD1. Losses at the gene ends were 6 bases for V and 5 bases for J; bases not matched to a gene: 10. This CDR3 is 14 amino acids long. CDR1 and CDR2 (germline): MDHEN, SYDVKM. The CDR3 DNA follows: TGTGCCAGCAGCCCCCCGACAGGGCACGACGAGCAGTACTTC. Protein sequence: CASSPPTGHDEQYF.

V is TRBV5-1 and J is TRBJ2-7; 8 bases are shared with TRBD1. Germline V lookup: CDR1 SGHRS, CDR2 YFSETQ. V was clipped by 4 bases and J by 3 bases; unmatched bases: 6. The CDR3 is made up of 14 amino acids. CDR3 amino acids: CASSAAGGNYEQYF. CDR3 sequence (DNA): TGCGCCAGCAGCGCGGCAGGGGGCAACTACGAGCAGTACTTC.

This clone was observed once. This sample includes further DNA sequences coding for the same CDR3. The chain uses TRBV6-1 and TRBJ1-4; D perhaps matches TRBD1 (5 bases). This CDR3 is built from 14 residues. Germline V gene sequence: CDR1 MNHNS, CDR2 SASEGT. The ends were cut back, 3 bases at V and 8 bases at J, with 13 bases in the middle. CDR3 nucleotide sequence: TGTGCCAGCAGTGAGGGACGTCTTTGGGAAAAACTGTTTTTT. Translating gives CASSEGRLWEKLFF.

The gene calls are TRBV7-2 and TRBJ2-7, with 9 nucleotides matching TRBD2. CDR1 and CDR2 from the germline V gene are SGHTA and FQGNSA. The CDR3 runs to 14 residues. V gave up 8 bases and J gave up 1 base; unmatched junction bases: 6. CDR3 region: CASGESGRSYEQYF. The CDR3 bases are TGTGCCAGCGGTGAGAGCGGGAGGTCCTACGAGCAGTACTTC.

This chain uses TRBV29-1 with TRBJ2-5; 8 bases are shared with TRBD2. The ends lost 8 bases at V and 5 bases at J; junction bases unmatched: 13. This CDR3 has 14 residues. Germline lookup yields CDR1 SQVTM and CDR2 ANQGSEA. CDR3 sequence reads: CSHLTGLVEETQYF. CDR3 DNA sequence: TGCAGCCATCTAACGGGACTAGTGGAGGAGACCCAGTACTTC.

This clone has at least ten counts. The sample contains more than one DNA sequence encoding this CDR3. The J gene is TRBJ1-1, the V gene TRBV18; D gene unclear. Germline V gives CDR1 KGHSH, CDR2 LQKENI. CDR3 length: 14 amino acids. Trimming cost V 3 bases and J 2 bases, with 10 bases left between them. CDR3 sequence (DNA): TGTGCCAGCTCACCTGGGCGGAGTAACACTGAAGCTTTCTTT. It yields the protein CASSPGRSNTEAFF.

The V and J genes are TRBV30 and TRBJ1-6; D gene ambiguous. The CDR3 extends over 14 amino acids. From germline, CDR1 is GTSNPN and CDR2 SVGIG (reference sequence). Trimming pared 1 base from V and 0 bases from J, leaving 4 bases between. CDR3 DNA sequence: TGTGCCTGGAGTGACAGCTCCTATAATTCACCCCTCCACTTT. It yields the protein CAWSDSSYNSPLHF.

This clone was detected ten times or more. The chain couples TRBV18 to TRBJ2-3, with 8 bases that match TRBD2. V shed 3 bases and J 0 bases; nucleotides not matched to a gene: 11. The CDR3 runs 18 residues. Germline V gene lookup returns CDR1 KGHSH and CDR2 LQKENI. The CDR3 bases are TGTGCCAGCTCACCGTTGGTCGTTGAGCGGGGGAGCACAGATACGCAGTATTTT. This codes for CASSPLVVERGSTDTQYF. The full variable domain, rest sourced from reference TRBV18 and TRBJ2-3, is NAGVMQNPRHLVRRRGQEARLRCSPMKGHSHVYWYRQLPEEGLKFMVYLQKENIIDESGMPKERFSAEFPKEGPSILRIQQVVRGDSAAYFCASSPLVVERGSTDTQYFGPGTRLTVL.

This chain joins TRBV2 and TRBJ2-2, with D possibly TRBD2 on 5 matching bases. Trimming shortened V by 6 bases and J by 5 bases, and 16 bases separated the two germline ends. The CDR3 spans 15 residues. Germline V gives CDR1 SNHLY, CDR2 FYNNEI. The CDR3 loop is CASRGGAGYTGELFF. The CDR3 DNA follows: TGTGCCAGCAGAGGAGGTGCAGGATATACCGGGGAGCTGTTTTTT.

This rearrangement joins TRBV28 to TRBJ1-2; D not certain. With 5 bases removed from V and 4 bases from J, the gap between germline ends came to 8 bases. Germline CDR1 is MDHEN and CDR2 is SYDVKM. The CDR3 is 12 residues long. This CDR3 is CASSEGSYGYTF. In DNA, the CDR3 is TGTGCCAGCAGTGAGGGTTCCTATGGCTACACCTTC.

The gene calls are TRBV7-8 and TRBJ1-6; D unclear. Trimming shortened V by 5 bases and J by 4 bases, and 3 bases separated the two germline ends. CDR3 size: 12 residues. Germline V gene data show CDR1 as SGHVS and CDR2 as FQNEAQ. The CDR3 DNA reads as TGTGCCAGCAGCAAGTATAATTCACCCCTCCACTTT. Translation gives CASSKYNSPLHF. Filled out from reference TRBV7-8 and TRBJ1-6, the complete variable domain reads GAGVSQSPRYKVAKRGQDVALRCDPISGHVSLFWYQQALGQGPEFLTYFQNEAQLDKSGLPSDRFFAERPEGSVSTLKIQRTQQEDSAVYLCASSKYNSPLHFGNGTRLTVT.

V and J are TRBV28 and TRBJ1-6; D is ambiguous. Germline lookup yields CDR1 MDHEN and CDR2 SYDVKM. The CDR3 length is 13 residues. Trimming removed 5 bases at V and 13 bases at J, with 15 bases between. The CDR3 sequence is CASSLKARGPLHF. CDR3 sequence (DNA): TGTGCCAGCAGTCTAAAGGCCCGAGGGCCCCTCCACTTT.